This T cell receptor (beta chain) was documented in a study of blood T cell repertoires in COVID-19. At the level of the study: Researchers got acute and convalescent COVID-19 samples from the United States, Italy and Spain.

The CDR3 has 17 amino acids. Here immunoSEQ multiplex PCR was the method, and the copy in TCRdb shows in-frame clones only, minus some. This table holds over 60,000 clones, 75% to 90% found once. Sequencing used peripheral blood. This sequence originates from a man older than 75 with acute or convalescent COVID-19. V usage is TRBV21-1 and J usage is TRBJ1-6. TRBV21-1 is classified as a pseudogene. CDR3 residues: CASSKDLYGGKGSPLHF. The CDR3 region has the DNA TGTGCCAGCAGCAAAGATCTATACGGAGGAAAGGGATCACCCCTCCACTTT.